This T cell receptor (beta chain) was documented in a study of T cell responses to AZD1222 COVID-19 vaccine. This clone is medium-sized (0.01 to 0.1%). The antigen remains undetermined. Repertoires were generated with immunoSEQ multiplex PCR, while TCRdb's copy carries only in-frame clones and drops some. Among more than 150,000 clones listed, about 89% were seen once. Trimming pared 5 bases from V and 8 bases from J, leaving 11 bases between. This CDR3 region has 13 residues. Per the germline V gene, CDR1 is SGHDT and CDR2 is YYEEEE. Study-level points and caveats: There were mostly white British donors and more females than males, and clonal diversity was possibly underestimated. There were repertoire samples only from the period after the peak T cell response. Baseline antibody screening turned up just a handful of seropositive AZD1222 recipients.

The sequence was collected from an adult who received the AZD1222 COVID-19 vaccine. The gene calls are TRBV5-6 and TRBJ1-6; D perhaps matches TRBD1 (5 bases). The starting material was peripheral blood, obtained 28 days after the second AZD1222 dose. Written as DNA, the CDR3 is TGTGCCAGCAGGGGGACCTTGGATTCACCCCTCCACTTT. As protein: CASRGTLDSPLHF.